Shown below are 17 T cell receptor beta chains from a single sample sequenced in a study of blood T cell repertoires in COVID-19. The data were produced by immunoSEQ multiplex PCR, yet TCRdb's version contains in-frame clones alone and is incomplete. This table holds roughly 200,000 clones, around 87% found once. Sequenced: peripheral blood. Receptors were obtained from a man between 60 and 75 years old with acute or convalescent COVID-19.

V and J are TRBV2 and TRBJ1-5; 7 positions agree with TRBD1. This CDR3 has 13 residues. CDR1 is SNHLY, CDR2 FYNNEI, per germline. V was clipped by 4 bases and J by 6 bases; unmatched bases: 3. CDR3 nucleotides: TGTGCCAGCAGTGTTTGGGACAGTCAGCCCCAGCATTTT. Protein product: CASSVWDSQPQHF.

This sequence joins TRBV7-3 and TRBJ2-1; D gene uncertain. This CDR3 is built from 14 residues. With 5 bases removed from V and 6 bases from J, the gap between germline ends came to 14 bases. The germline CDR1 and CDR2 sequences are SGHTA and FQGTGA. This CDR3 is CASSGPLPLNEQFF. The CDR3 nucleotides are TGTGCCAGCAGCGGCCCACTACCCCTCAATGAGCAGTTCTTC.

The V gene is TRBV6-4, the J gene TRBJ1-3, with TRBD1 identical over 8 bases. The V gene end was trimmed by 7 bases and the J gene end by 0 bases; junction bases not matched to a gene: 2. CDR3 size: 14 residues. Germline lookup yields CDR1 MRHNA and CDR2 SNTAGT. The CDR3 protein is CASNTGGSGNTIYF. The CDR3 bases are TGTGCCAGCAATACAGGGGGCTCTGGAAACACCATATATTTT.

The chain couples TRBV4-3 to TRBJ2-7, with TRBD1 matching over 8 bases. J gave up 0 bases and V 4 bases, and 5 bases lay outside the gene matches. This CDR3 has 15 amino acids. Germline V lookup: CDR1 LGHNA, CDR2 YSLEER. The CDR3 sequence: CASSPGTGDSYEQYF. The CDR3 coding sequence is TGCGCCAGCAGCCCCGGGACAGGAGACTCCTACGAGCAGTACTTC.

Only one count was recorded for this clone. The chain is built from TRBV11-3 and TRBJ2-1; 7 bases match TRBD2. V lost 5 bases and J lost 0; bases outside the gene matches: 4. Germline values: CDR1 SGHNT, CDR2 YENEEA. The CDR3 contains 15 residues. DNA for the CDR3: TGTGCCAGCAGCCCAGCGGGGAGCTCCTACAATGAGCAGTTCTTC. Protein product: CASSPAGSSYNEQFF.

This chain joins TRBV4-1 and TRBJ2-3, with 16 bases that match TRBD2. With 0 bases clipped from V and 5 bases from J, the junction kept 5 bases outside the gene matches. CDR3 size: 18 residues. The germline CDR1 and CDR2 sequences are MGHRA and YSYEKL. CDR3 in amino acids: CASSQDGTSGGAKDTQYF. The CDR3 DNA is TGCGCCAGCAGCCAAGATGGGACTAGCGGGGGGGCCAAAGATACGCAGTATTTT.

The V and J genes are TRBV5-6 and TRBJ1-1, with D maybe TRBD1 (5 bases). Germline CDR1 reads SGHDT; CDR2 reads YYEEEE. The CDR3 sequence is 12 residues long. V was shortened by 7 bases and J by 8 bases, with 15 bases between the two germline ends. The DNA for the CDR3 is TGTGCCAGCTCCGGGGGGGGACCCGAAGCTTTCTTT. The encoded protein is CASSGGGPEAFF.

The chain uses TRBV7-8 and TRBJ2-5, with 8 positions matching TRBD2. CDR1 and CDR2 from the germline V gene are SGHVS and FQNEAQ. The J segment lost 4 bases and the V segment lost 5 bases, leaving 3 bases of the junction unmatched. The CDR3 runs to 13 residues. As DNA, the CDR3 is TGTGCCAGCAGCGTTAGCGGGGTAGAGACCCAGTACTTC. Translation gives CASSVSGVETQYF.

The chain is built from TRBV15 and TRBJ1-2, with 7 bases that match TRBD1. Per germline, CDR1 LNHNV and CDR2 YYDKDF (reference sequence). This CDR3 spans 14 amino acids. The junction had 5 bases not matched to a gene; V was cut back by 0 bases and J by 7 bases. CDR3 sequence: CATSREQGLGGYTF. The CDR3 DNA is TGTGCCACCAGCAGAGAACAGGGGCTTGGTGGCTACACCTTC.

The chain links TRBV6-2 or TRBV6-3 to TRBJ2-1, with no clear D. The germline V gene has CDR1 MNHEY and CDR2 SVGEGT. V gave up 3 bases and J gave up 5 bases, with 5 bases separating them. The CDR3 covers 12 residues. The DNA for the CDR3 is TGTGCCAGCAGTTATCCGGACAATGAGCAGTTCTTC. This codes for CASSYPDNEQFF.

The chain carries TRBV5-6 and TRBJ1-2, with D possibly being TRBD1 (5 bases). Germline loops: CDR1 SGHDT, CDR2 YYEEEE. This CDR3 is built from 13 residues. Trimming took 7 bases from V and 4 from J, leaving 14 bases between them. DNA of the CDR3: TGTGCCAGCGAATGGCGGGGCCGCTATGGCTACACCTTC. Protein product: CASEWRGRYGYTF.

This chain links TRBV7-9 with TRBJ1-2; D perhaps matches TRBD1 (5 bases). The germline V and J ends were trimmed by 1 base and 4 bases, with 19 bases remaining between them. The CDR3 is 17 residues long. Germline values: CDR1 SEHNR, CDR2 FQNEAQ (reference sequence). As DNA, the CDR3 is TGTGCCAGCAGCTTAGGCCCGAATTTGGGGCCCCGCTATGGCTACACCTTC. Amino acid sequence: CASSLGPNLGPRYGYTF.

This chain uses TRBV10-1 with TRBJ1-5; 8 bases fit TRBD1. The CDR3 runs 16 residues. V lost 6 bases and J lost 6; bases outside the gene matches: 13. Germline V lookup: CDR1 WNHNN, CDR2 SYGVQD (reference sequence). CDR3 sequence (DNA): TGCGCCAGCAGCCAACCTGACAGGGGAAGGGGTCAGCCCCAGCATTTT. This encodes CASSQPDRGRGQPQHF.

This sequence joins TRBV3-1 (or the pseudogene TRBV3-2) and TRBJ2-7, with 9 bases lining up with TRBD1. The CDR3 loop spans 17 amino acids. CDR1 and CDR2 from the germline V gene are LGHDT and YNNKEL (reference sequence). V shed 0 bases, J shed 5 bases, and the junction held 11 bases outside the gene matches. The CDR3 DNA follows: TGTGCCAGCAGCCAAGATCTTAGCTTGGACAGGGGCGACGAGCAGTACTTC. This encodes CASSQDLSLDRGDEQYF.

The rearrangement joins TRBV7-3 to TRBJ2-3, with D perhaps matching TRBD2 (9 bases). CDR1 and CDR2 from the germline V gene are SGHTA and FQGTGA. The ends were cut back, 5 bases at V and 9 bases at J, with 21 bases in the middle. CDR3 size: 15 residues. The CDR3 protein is CASSPGGGGAGTQYF. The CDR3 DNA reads TGTGCCAGCAGCCCAGGGGGCGGGGGGGCAGGAACGCAGTATTTT.

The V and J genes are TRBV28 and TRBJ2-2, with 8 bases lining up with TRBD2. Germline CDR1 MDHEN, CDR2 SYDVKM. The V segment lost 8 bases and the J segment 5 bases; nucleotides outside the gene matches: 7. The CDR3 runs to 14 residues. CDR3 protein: CASRRGGWTGELFF. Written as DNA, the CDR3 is TGTGCCAGCCGACGGGGGGGCTGGACCGGGGAGCTGTTTTTT.

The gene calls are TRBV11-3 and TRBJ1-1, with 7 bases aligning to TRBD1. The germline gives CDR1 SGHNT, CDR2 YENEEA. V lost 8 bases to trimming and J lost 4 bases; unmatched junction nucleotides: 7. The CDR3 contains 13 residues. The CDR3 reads CASPGGWSTEAFF. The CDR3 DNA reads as TGTGCCAGCCCAGGGGGTTGGAGCACTGAAGCTTTCTTT.